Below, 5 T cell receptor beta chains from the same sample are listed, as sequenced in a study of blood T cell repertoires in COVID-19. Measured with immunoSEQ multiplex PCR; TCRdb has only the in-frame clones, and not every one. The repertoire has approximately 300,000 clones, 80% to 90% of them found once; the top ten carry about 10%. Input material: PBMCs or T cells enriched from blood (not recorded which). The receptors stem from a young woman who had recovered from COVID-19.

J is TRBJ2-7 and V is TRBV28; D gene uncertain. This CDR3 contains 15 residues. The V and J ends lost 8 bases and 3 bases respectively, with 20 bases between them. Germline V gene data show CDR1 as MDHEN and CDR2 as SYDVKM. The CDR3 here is CASESIGPRLYEQYF. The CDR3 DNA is TGTGCCAGCGAGTCCATAGGTCCCAGACTCTACGAGCAGTACTTC.

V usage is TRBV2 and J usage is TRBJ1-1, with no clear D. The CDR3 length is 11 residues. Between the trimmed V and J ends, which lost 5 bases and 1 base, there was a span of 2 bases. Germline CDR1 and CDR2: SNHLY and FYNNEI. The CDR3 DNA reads TGTGCCAGCAGTCAGAACACTGAAGCTTTCTTT. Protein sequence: CASSQNTEAFF.

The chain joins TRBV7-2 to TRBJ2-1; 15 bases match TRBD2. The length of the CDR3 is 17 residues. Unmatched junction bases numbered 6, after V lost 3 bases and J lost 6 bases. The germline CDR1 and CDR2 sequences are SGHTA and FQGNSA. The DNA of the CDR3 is TGTGCCAGCAGCTTTCGGACTAGCGGGGGGGGAAGCAATGAGCAGTTCTTC. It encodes CASSFRTSGGGSNEQFF.

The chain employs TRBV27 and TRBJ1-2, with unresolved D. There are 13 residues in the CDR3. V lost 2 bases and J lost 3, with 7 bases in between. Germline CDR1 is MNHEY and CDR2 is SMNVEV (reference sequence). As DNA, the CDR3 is TGTGCCAGCAGTTTAATGGCAGACTATGGCTACACCTTC. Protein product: CASSLMADYGYTF.

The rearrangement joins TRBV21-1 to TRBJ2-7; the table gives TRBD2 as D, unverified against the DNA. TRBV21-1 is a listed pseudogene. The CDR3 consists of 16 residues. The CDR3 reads CASSAGLRDGDYEQYF. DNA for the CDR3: TGTGCCAGCAGCGCGGGACTCCGGGACGGAGACTACGAGCAGTACTTC.